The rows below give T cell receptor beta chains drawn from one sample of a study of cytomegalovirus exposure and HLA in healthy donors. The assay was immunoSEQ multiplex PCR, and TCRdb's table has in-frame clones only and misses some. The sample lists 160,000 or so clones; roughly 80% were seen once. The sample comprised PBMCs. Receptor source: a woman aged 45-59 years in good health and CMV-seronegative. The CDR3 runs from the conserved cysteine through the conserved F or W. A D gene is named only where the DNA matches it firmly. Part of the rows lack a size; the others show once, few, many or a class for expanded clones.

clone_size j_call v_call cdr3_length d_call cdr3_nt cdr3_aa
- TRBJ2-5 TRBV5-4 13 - TGTGCCAGCAGCCCGCCACTTCAAGAGACCCAGTACTTC CASSPPLQETQYF
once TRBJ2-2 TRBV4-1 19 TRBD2 TGCGCCAGCAGGTCCCACTCCGGGACTAGTCTTTATGGCACCGGGGAGCTGTTTTTT CASRSHSGTSLYGTGELFF
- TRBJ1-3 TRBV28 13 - TGTGCCAGCAGTTCTGTTAGTGGAAACACCATATATTTT CASSSVSGNTIYF
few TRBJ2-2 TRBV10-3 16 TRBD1 TGTGCCATCAGTAGGGACAGACTCGATGGCACCGGGGAGCTGTTTTTT CAISRDRLDGTGELFF
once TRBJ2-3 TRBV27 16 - TGTGCCAGCAGTTTATTTGCACAGGGCTCCGCAGATACGCAGTATTTT CASSLFAQGSADTQYF
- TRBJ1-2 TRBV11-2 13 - TGTGCCAGCAGCTTAGATCGGGGCTATGGCTACACCTTC CASSLDRGYGYTF
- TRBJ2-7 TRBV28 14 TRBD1 TGTGCCAGCAGTAACAGGGGAACTCTCTACGAGCAGTACTTC CASSNRGTLYEQYF
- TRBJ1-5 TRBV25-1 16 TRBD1 TGTGCCAGCAGTGCCACCGGGGAACAGGGGGGTCAGCCCCAGCATTTT CASSATGEQGGQPQHF
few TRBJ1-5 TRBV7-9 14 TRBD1 TGTGCCAGCAGCTCGGGACAGAGACCCCAGCCCCAGCATTTT CASSSGQRPQPQHF
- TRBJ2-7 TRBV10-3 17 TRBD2 TGTGCCATCAGTGAGACCGGGACTAGTACAGGTTCCTACGAGCAGTACTTC CAISETGTSTGSYEQYF